The rows below give T cell receptor beta chains drawn from one sample of a study of cytomegalovirus exposure and HLA in healthy donors. Assay: immunoSEQ multiplex PCR; the TCRdb copy retains only in-frame clones and omits some. There are 100,000 to 150,000 clones in the sample; about 88% occur only once, and less than 1.5% lies in the top ten. Sequenced input: PBMCs. The receptors derive from a woman between 18 and 29 years old in good health and CMV-seronegative. Each CDR3 is given with its conserved first and last residue. The order of the fields is D gene, J gene, V gene, clone size, CDR3 length, CDR3 DNA, CDR3 protein. The D gene is left open where the match is weak. A row's size may be missing; if present it is once, few, many or a size class.

d_call: NA; j_call: TRBJ2-1; v_call: TRBV6-6; clone_size: NA; cdr3_length: 13; cdr3_nt: TGTGCCAGCAGTTACCAGGGTAGGAATGAGCAGTTCTTC; cdr3_aa: CASSYQGRNEQFF
d_call: TRBD1; j_call: TRBJ1-4; v_call: TRBV7-2; clone_size: NA; cdr3_length: 16; cdr3_nt: TGTGCCAGCAGCCCTCATCCCGGGACAGGGGATGAAAAACTGTTTTTT; cdr3_aa: CASSPHPGTGDEKLFF
d_call: TRBD2; j_call: TRBJ2-3; v_call: TRBV18; clone_size: NA; cdr3_length: 20; cdr3_nt: TGTGCCAGCTCACACCGACCGGGACTAAATCGGGGTGGTAACACAGATACGCAGTATTTT; cdr3_aa: CASSHRPGLNRGGNTDTQYF
d_call: NA; j_call: TRBJ2-5; v_call: TRBV2; clone_size: NA; cdr3_length: 15; cdr3_nt: TGTGCCAGCAGTGGGCGAGGGCGGGGCCATGAGACCCAGTACTTC; cdr3_aa: CASSGRGRGHETQYF
d_call: TRBD2; j_call: TRBJ2-7; v_call: TRBV28; clone_size: NA; cdr3_length: 17; cdr3_nt: TGTGCCAGCAGTCGAGATCTCATACTAGCGGGAGCCTACGAGCAGTACTTC; cdr3_aa: CASSRDLILAGAYEQYF
d_call: TRBD1; j_call: TRBJ2-6; v_call: TRBV4-3; clone_size: NA; cdr3_length: 19; cdr3_nt: TGCGCCAGCAGCCAGCAGACAGGGGGCGCCGCCGCTGGGGCCAACGTCCTGACTTTC; cdr3_aa: CASSQQTGGAAAGANVLTF
d_call: TRBD1; j_call: TRBJ1-2; v_call: TRBV11-2; clone_size: NA; cdr3_length: 15; cdr3_nt: TGTGCCAGCAGCTCCGTACAGGGGCCCCCCTATGGCTACACCTTC; cdr3_aa: CASSSVQGPPYGYTF
d_call: NA; j_call: TRBJ2-2; v_call: TRBV29-1; clone_size: NA; cdr3_length: 14; cdr3_nt: TGCAGCGTTGGCGGACTAATGAACACCGGGGAGCTGTTTTTT; cdr3_aa: CSVGGLMNTGELFF
d_call: NA; j_call: TRBJ2-4; v_call: TRBV10-3; clone_size: once; cdr3_length: 15; cdr3_nt: TGTGCCATCAGTGAGACCCCGGACACCAAAAACATTCAGTACTTC; cdr3_aa: CAISETPDTKNIQYF
d_call: NA; j_call: TRBJ2-5; v_call: TRBV19; clone_size: NA; cdr3_length: 14; cdr3_nt: TGTGCCAGTAGTATCACCAGGGCGCAAGAGACCCAGTACTTC; cdr3_aa: CASSITRAQETQYF
d_call: TRBD2; j_call: TRBJ2-2; v_call: TRBV28; clone_size: NA; cdr3_length: 16; cdr3_nt: TGTGCCAGCGCTCGGACAGCGGGAGTGGGGACCGGGGAGCTGTTTTTT; cdr3_aa: CASARTAGVGTGELFF
d_call: TRBD2; j_call: TRBJ2-3; v_call: TRBV7-6; clone_size: NA; cdr3_length: 18; cdr3_nt: TGTGCCAGCAGCTTAGTGCCTAGCGGAGGGACTAGCACAGATACGCAGTATTTT; cdr3_aa: CASSLVPSGGTSTDTQYF
d_call: TRBD1; j_call: TRBJ1-1; v_call: TRBV28; clone_size: NA; cdr3_length: 12; cdr3_nt: TGTGCCAGCAGTTTATTGACAGGGGAAGCTTTCTTT; cdr3_aa: CASSLLTGEAFF
d_call: NA; j_call: TRBJ2-3; v_call: TRBV7-2; clone_size: NA; cdr3_length: 15; cdr3_nt: TGTGCCAGCAGCTTAGGGGGGCAAGGCACAGATACGCAGTATTTT; cdr3_aa: CASSLGGQGTDTQYF
d_call: NA; j_call: TRBJ2-7; v_call: TRBV11-2; clone_size: NA; cdr3_length: 12; cdr3_nt: TGTGCCAGCGAGTCTAGAAGGGGCGAGCAGTACTTC; cdr3_aa: CASESRRGEQYF
d_call: NA; j_call: TRBJ1-2; v_call: TRBV2; clone_size: NA; cdr3_length: 12; cdr3_nt: TGTGCCAGTGCCCAACAGTCGTATGGCTACACCTTC; cdr3_aa: CASAQQSYGYTF
d_call: TRBD1; j_call: TRBJ1-1; v_call: TRBV2; clone_size: NA; cdr3_length: 14; cdr3_nt: TGTGCCAGCAGTGGATGGACAGGATCCCTTGAAGCTTTCTTT; cdr3_aa: CASSGWTGSLEAFF
d_call: NA; j_call: TRBJ2-2; v_call: TRBV4-3; clone_size: NA; cdr3_length: 15; cdr3_nt: TGCGCCAGCAGCCAAGATGTAGGGGTCGCCGGGGAGCTGTTTTTT; cdr3_aa: CASSQDVGVAGELFF
d_call: NA; j_call: TRBJ2-3; v_call: TRBV7-2; clone_size: NA; cdr3_length: 12; cdr3_nt: TGTGCCAGCAGTTATCGCACAGATACGCAGTATTTT; cdr3_aa: CASSYRTDTQYF
d_call: NA; j_call: TRBJ2-5; v_call: TRBV18; clone_size: NA; cdr3_length: 14; cdr3_nt: TGTGCCAGCTCACCGGCAGGGCCGCAAGAGACCCAGTACTTC; cdr3_aa: CASSPAGPQETQYF
d_call: NA; j_call: TRBJ2-5; v_call: TRBV7-9; clone_size: NA; cdr3_length: 14; cdr3_nt: TGTGCCAGCAGCTCCGCACTAGGTGGGGAGACCCAGTACTTC; cdr3_aa: CASSSALGGETQYF
d_call: NA; j_call: TRBJ2-7; v_call: TRBV15; clone_size: NA; cdr3_length: 12; cdr3_nt: TGTGCCACCAGCGCGGGGCCCTACGAGCAGTACTTC; cdr3_aa: CATSAGPYEQYF
d_call: NA; j_call: TRBJ2-3; v_call: TRBV27; clone_size: NA; cdr3_length: 13; cdr3_nt: TGTGCCAGCAGTCCCTTCCTTACAGATACGCAGTATTTT; cdr3_aa: CASSPFLTDTQYF